One sample yielded the 15 T cell receptor beta chains listed below, sequenced in a study of OX40 agonist ivuxolimab in advanced cancers. Method: immunoSEQ multiplex PCR; TCRdb's copy keeps in-frame clones and lacks some. The table shows about 54,000 clones, with 91% occurring only once. This sample comprised CD4+ or CD8+ T cells sorted from blood, obtained in a trial of the OX40 agonist ivuxolimab. The source is an adult with an advanced solid tumor such as melanoma, head and neck, liver or kidney cancer.

The chain links TRBV20-1 to TRBJ1-1; no firm D call. This CDR3 is 11 amino acids long. Per the germline V gene, CDR1 is DFQATT and CDR2 is SNEGSKA (reference sequence). Trimming took 2 bases from V and 0 from J, leaving 1 base between them. CDR3 sequence reads: CSARLNTEAFF. CDR3 DNA sequence: TGCAGTGCTAGACTGAACACTGAAGCTTTCTTT.

V is TRBV5-6 and J is TRBJ1-6, with D unclear. This CDR3 comprises 14 residues. The V end was cut by 0 bases, the J end by 7 bases, with 8 bases between. CDR1 is SGHDT and CDR2 is YYEEEE in the germline V gene. In DNA form, the CDR3 reads TGTGCCAGCAGCTTGGAGGGCCCGAATTCACCCCTCCACTTT. Its protein is CASSLEGPNSPLHF.

This chain joins TRBV18 and TRBJ2-2, with TRBD1 matching 7 bases. Germline CDR1 and CDR2: KGHSH and LQKENI. The CDR3 has 14 amino acids. The V gene end was trimmed by 8 bases and the J gene end by 1 base; junction bases not matched to a gene: 4. CDR3 amino acids: CASPTGENTGELFF. CDR3 nucleotides: TGTGCCAGCCCAACAGGGGAGAACACCGGGGAGCTGTTTTTT.

V is TRBV7-6 and J is TRBJ1-1; D is ambiguous. CDR3 length: 15 amino acids. Trimming took 7 bases from V and 1 from J, leaving 16 bases between them. Germline CDR1 and CDR2: SGHVS and FNYEAQ. CDR3 residues: CASILERGENTEAFF. DNA for the CDR3: TGTGCCAGCATCCTGGAGCGGGGAGAGAACACTGAAGCTTTCTTT.

This clone was detected once. The CDR3, as DNA: TGTGCCAGTAGTATCGGGGATACCTACGAGCAGTACTTC. This codes for CASSIGDTYEQYF. V and J are TRBV19 and TRBJ2-7; tentative D call: TRBD2 (5 bases). Germline-derived CDR1 and CDR2 are LNHDA and SQIVND (reference sequence). This CDR3 has 13 amino acids. Trimming removed 3 bases at V and 2 bases at J, with 8 bases between.

The chain links TRBV30 to TRBJ1-6; TRBD1 matches 7 bases. The CDR3 runs to 14 residues. Per germline, CDR1 GTSNPN and CDR2 SVGIG (reference sequence). The V and J ends lost 2 bases and 13 bases, in that order; junction bases with no gene match: 11. CDR3 in DNA: TGTGCCTGGAGTACGAGACAGACAGGGTTGCCCCTCCACTTT. Translating gives CAWSTRQTGLPLHF.

In this sample, this clone turned up once. The genes are TRBV7-3 and TRBJ2-5; 10 nucleotides agree with TRBD2. CDR1 is SGHTA, CDR2 FQGTGA, per germline. Germline trimming cut 5 bases from V and 2 bases from J; bases unmatched to any gene: 8. The CDR3 consists of 16 residues. The CDR3 region is CASSLGTSARQETQYF. DNA of the CDR3: TGTGCCAGCAGCCTCGGGACTAGCGCAAGACAAGAGACCCAGTACTTC.

This chain connects TRBV27 to TRBJ2-7; D call uncertain. CDR3 length: 13 amino acids. Germline assignment: CDR1 MNHEY and CDR2 SMNVEV (reference sequence). Trimming cost V 6 bases and J 2 bases, with 11 bases left between them. CDR3 protein: CASSPVSPYEQYF. DNA of the CDR3: TGTGCCAGCAGCCCTGTCAGCCCCTACGAGCAGTACTTC.

This sequence joins TRBV6-6 and TRBJ2-2; possible D gene TRBD2, 5 bases. The CDR3 is made up of 15 amino acids. V lost 5 bases to trimming and J lost 5 bases, with 15 bases between them. Per the germline V gene, CDR1 is MNHNY and CDR2 is SVGAGI (reference sequence). The CDR3 region is CASSPRGAVTGELFF. The CDR3 DNA is TGTGCCAGCAGTCCCAGAGGAGCGGTAACCGGGGAGCTGTTTTTT.

The chain uses TRBV7-9 and TRBJ2-3; TRBD2 matches at 10 bases. This CDR3 spans 17 amino acids. Trimming took 5 bases from V and 3 from J; bases not matched to a gene: 11. CDR1 and CDR2 (germline): SEHNR, FQNEAQ (reference sequence). The CDR3 loop is CASSPPLSGGVTDTQYF. The DNA for the CDR3 is TGTGCCAGCAGCCCCCCTTTGAGCGGGGGGGTAACAGATACGCAGTATTTT. The full variable domain, completed using reference TRBV7-9 and TRBJ2-3, is DTGVSQNPRHKITKRGQNVTFRCDPISEHNRLYWYRQTLGQGPEFLTYFQNEAQLEKSRLLSDRFSAERPKGSFSTLEIQRTEQGDSAMYLCASSPPLSGGVTDTQYFGPGTRLTVL.

The chain is built from TRBV7-2 and TRBJ1-5; D may be TRBD1 (6 bases). V lost 6 bases and J lost 2, with 11 bases in between. This CDR3 is built from 14 residues. Per the germline V gene, CDR1 is SGHTA and CDR2 is FQGNSA. The CDR3 spells CASSYTGRNQPQHF. DNA of the CDR3: TGTGCCAGCAGTTACACAGGGCGCAATCAGCCCCAGCATTTT.

This rearrangement joins TRBV7-2 to TRBJ2-3, with TRBD2 matching over 9 bases. V gave up 4 bases and J gave up 5 bases; unmatched junction bases: 13. Per the germline V gene, CDR1 is SGHTA and CDR2 is FQGNSA. This CDR3 has 17 amino acids. The CDR3 sequence is CASSSRGSGGRRDTQYF. Here the CDR3 DNA reads TGTGCCAGCAGCTCCAGGGGAAGCGGGGGGCGTAGAGATACGCAGTATTTT.

This clone was observed a few times. The chain recombines TRBV5-1 with TRBJ1-2, with 10 positions matching TRBD1. V lost 0 bases, J lost 4 bases, and 6 bases stayed unmatched. The CDR3 has 16 residues. From germline, CDR1 is SGHRS and CDR2 YFSETQ. The CDR3 nucleotides are TGCGCCAGCAGCTTGGGACAGGGGGCAGAGAGCTATGGCTACACCTTC. Translation: CASSLGQGAESYGYTF. The full variable domain, with the rest looked up from reference TRBV5-1 and TRBJ1-2, is KAGVTQTPRYLIKTRGQQVTLSCSPISGHRSVSWYQQTPGQGLQFLFEYFSETQRNKGNFPGRFSGRQFSNSRSEMNVSTLELGDSALYLCASSLGQGAESYGYTFGSGTRLTVV.

V usage is TRBV29-1 and J usage is TRBJ1-1; possible D gene TRBD1, 5 bases. The germline V gene has CDR1 SQVTM and CDR2 ANQGSEA. Trimming removed 3 bases from V and 4 bases from J, with 12 bases in between. CDR3 length: 13 residues. The CDR3 sequence is CSVELLGTTEAFF. The CDR3 DNA follows: TGCAGCGTTGAGCTCTTAGGGACCACTGAAGCTTTCTTT.

The V and J genes are TRBV6-5 and TRBJ2-2, with D maybe TRBD2 (5 bases). Between the trimmed V and J ends, which lost 4 bases and 0 bases, there was a span of 9 bases. This CDR3 spans 15 amino acids. Germline CDR1 MNHEY, CDR2 SVGAGI. DNA for the CDR3: TGTGCCAGCAGTTTGGGCGGGCCGAACACCGGGGAGCTGTTTTTT. Its protein is CASSLGGPNTGELFF.